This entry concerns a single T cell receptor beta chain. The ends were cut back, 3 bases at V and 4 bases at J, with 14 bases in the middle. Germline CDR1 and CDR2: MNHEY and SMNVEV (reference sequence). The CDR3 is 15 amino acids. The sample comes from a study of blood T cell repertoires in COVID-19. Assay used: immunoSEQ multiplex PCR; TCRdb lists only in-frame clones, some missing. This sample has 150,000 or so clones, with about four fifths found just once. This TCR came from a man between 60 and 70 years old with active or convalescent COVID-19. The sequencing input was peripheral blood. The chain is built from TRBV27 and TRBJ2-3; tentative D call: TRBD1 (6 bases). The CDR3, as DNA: TGTGCCAGCAGTTTGTTAGGGGGTCGGCCAGATACGCAGTATTTT. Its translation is CASSLLGGRPDTQYF.